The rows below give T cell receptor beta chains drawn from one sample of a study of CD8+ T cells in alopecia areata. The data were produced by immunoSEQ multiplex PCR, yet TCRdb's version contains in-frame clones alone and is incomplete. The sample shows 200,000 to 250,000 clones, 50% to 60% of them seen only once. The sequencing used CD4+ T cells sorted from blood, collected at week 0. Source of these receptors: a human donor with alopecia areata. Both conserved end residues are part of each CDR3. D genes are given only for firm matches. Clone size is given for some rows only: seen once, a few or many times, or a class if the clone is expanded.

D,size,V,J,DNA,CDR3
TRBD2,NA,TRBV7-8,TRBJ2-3,TGTGCCAGCAGCCCCCCAGCGGGGCTCACAGATACGCAGTATTTT,CASSPPAGLTDTQYF
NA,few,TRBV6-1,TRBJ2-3,TGTGCCAGCAGTAGCGGCATTAGCACAGATACGCAGTATTTT,CASSSGISTDTQYF
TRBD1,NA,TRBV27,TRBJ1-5,TGTGCCAGCAGTTTAGTGGGACAGGGGAATCAGCCCCAGCATTTT,CASSLVGQGNQPQHF
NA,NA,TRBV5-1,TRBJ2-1,TGCGCCAGCAGCTTGGAGAGGACAGATAACAATGAGCAGTTCTTC,CASSLERTDNNEQFF
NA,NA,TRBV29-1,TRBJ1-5,TGCAGCGTTGGGGCAGGGGAATCAGATCAGCCCCAGCATTTT,CSVGAGESDQPQHF
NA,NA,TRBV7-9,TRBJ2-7,TGTGCCAGCAGCTCTGGGGGCGAGCAGTACTTC,CASSSGGEQYF
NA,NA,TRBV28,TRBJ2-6,TGTGCCAGCAGTTCCTCCGCGGGGGCCAACGTCCTGACTTTC,CASSSSAGANVLTF
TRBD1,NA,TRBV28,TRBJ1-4,TGTGCCAGCAGTTCGCAGGGGGCGGCTAATGAAAAACTGTTTTTT,CASSSQGAANEKLFF
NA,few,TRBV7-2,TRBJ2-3,TGTGCCAGCAGCTTAGTCGGGCGCACAGATACGCAGTATTTT,CASSLVGRTDTQYF
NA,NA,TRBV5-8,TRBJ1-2,TGTGCCAGCAGCTTGCTGGAGGGCTACACCTTC,CASSLLEGYTF
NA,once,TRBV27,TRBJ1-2,TGTGCCAGCAGCCGTCGGGTCTTGACAGCGCGATCGATCTATGGCTACACCTTC,CASSRRVLTARSIYGYTF
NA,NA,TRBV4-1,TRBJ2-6,TGCGCCAGCGGATTGGGACTCCGTAGCTCTGGGGCCAACGTCCTGACTTTC,CASGLGLRSSGANVLTF
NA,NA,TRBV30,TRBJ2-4,TGTGCCTGGGGTGGGGACGCAAACATTCAGTACTTC,CAWGGDANIQYF
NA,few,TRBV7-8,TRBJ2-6,TGTGCCAGCAGCCCCCTCTCTGGGGCCAACGTCCTGACTTTC,CASSPLSGANVLTF
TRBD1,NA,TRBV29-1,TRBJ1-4,TGCAGCGTGGGGCTGGACAGGGTCGACGAAAAACTGTTTTTT,CSVGLDRVDEKLFF
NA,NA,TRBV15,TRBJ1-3,TGTGCCACCGAGGGTTCTGGAAACACCATATATTTT,CATEGSGNTIYF
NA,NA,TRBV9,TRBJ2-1,TGTGCCAGCAGCGTAGACGGGAGTCGGTACAATGAGCAGTTCTTC,CASSVDGSRYNEQFF
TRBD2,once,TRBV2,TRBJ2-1,TGTGCCAGCAGTGAAAGGGGGACTAGCGGGAGGGAACATGAGCAGTTCTTC,CASSERGTSGREHEQFF
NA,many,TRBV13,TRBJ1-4,TGTGCCAGCAGCTTAGGCCGATCCGGGGGAGAATCTAATGAAAAACTGTTTTTT,CASSLGRSGGESNEKLFF
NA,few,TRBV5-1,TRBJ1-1,TGCGCCAGCAGCTTGGTTATGGGGGAGAACACTGAAGCTTTCTTT,CASSLVMGENTEAFF
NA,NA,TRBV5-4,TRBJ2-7,TGTGCCAGCAGCTTGGCCCCCCGGGGATCGGGGGAGCAGTACTTC,CASSLAPRGSGEQYF
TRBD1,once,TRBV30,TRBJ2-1,TGTGCCTGGAACCCGGACAGGGGATCTTACAATGAGCAGTTCTTC,CAWNPDRGSYNEQFF
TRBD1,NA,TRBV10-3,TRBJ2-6,TGTGCCATCAGTGACCCCCCGGGACAGGGGGCGTCTGGGGCCAACGTCCTGACTTTC,CAISDPPGQGASGANVLTF
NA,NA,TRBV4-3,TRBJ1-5,TGCGCCAGCAGCCAAGGTCTACAGGTTAATCAGCCCCAGCATTTT,CASSQGLQVNQPQHF
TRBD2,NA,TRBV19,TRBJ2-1,TGTGCCAGTAAGTTGGCTAGGACTAGCGGGAGCTACAATGAGCAGTTCTTC,CASKLARTSGSYNEQFF